Detailed here is one TCR beta chain. The ends were cut back, 4 bases at V and 7 bases at J, with 17 bases in the middle. The CDR3 runs to 15 residues. Germline assignment: CDR1 SEHNR and CDR2 FQNEAQ (reference sequence). Measured with immunoSEQ multiplex PCR; TCRdb has only the in-frame clones, and not every one. The sample holds approximately 220,000 clones; approximately 92% are singletons and the top ten take around 3.2%. This record belongs to a study of blood T cell repertoires in COVID-19. As for the study in general: PBMCs, B-cell-depleted T cells, or T cells provided the cDNA or gDNA that made up the material.

Participant-reported clinical history was the basis for cohort assignment. The J gene is TRBJ2-1, the V gene TRBV7-9, with D possibly being TRBD2 (7 bases). Sequencing was carried out using PBMCs or T cells enriched from blood (not recorded which). The clonotype was recovered from a woman aged 18-30 years in a cohort exposed to, infected with or recovered from COVID-19 (not recorded which). Here the CDR3 reads CASSSIGGTTNEQFF. For the CDR3, the DNA is TGTGCCAGCAGCTCCATAGGGGGGACTACTAATGAGCAGTTCTTC.